This TCR beta chain appears in the sequencing data of a study of OX40 agonist ivuxolimab in advanced cancers. Produced via immunoSEQ multiplex PCR; TCRdb's table is partial and in-frame only. The profile shows 69,000 or so clones, 80% to 90% of them singletons. Remarks on this clone: What it binds is unknown.

The CDR3 length is 13 residues. Germline V gives CDR1 MNHNY, CDR2 SVGAGI (reference sequence). V was trimmed by 2 bases and J by 4 bases, leaving 8 bases between them. Study-wide points: CD4+ and CD8+ blood T cells expanded clonally by week 6 at 0.1 to 3.0 mg/kg.

The chain combines TRBV6-6 with TRBJ1-2; D is uncertain. The sequence was collected from an adult with an advanced solid tumor such as melanoma, head and neck, liver or kidney cancer. The sequencing here drew on CD4+ or CD8+ T cells sorted from blood, taken in a trial of the OX40 agonist ivuxolimab. CDR3 loop: CASSYGFGYGYTF. The CDR3, as DNA: TGTGCCAGCAGTTACGGGTTTGGCTATGGCTACACCTTC.